The 2 T cell receptor beta chains listed next were all sequenced from one sample in a study of shared T cell receptors in the human thymus. Sequencing was performed with immunoSEQ multiplex PCR; in TCRdb, only in-frame clones are kept and a portion is missing. The data show approximately 400,000 clones, with 95% seen just once and about 0.02% held by the top ten. The specimen sequenced was thymocytes. These receptors all come from a human donor.

V gene TRBV28 combines with J gene TRBJ2-7, with a weak D call TRBD2 (5 bases). V lost 5 bases to trimming and J lost 3 bases, with 11 bases between them. This CDR3 is built from 13 residues. Germline V gene lookup returns CDR1 MDHEN and CDR2 SYDVKM. In nucleotides, the CDR3 is TGTGCCAGCAGTCCCGGGGAAAGCTACGAGCAGTACTTC. Protein sequence: CASSPGESYEQYF.

The rearrangement links TRBV11-3 to TRBJ2-5; no firm D call. Germline V gene sequence: CDR1 SGHNT, CDR2 YENEEA. Trimming pared 4 bases from V and 5 bases from J, leaving 17 bases between. The CDR3 totals 15 residues. The CDR3 spells CASSSGSLEFETQYF. The CDR3 DNA reads as TGTGCCAGCAGCTCCGGATCTCTGGAGTTCGAGACCCAGTACTTC.